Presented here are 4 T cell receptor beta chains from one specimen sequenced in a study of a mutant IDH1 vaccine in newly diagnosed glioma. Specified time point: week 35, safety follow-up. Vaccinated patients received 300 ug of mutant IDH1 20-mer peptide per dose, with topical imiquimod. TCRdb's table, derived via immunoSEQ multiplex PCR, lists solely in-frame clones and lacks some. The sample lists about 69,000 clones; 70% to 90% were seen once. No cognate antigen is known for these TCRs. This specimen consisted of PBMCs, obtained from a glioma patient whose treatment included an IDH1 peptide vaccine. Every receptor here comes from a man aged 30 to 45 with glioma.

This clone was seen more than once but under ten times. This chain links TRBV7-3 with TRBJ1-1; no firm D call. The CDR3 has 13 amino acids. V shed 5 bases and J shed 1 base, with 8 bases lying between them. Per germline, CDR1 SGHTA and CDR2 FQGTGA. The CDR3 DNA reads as TGTGCCAGCAGCCGCTCAGGGAACACTGAAGCTTTCTTT. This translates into CASSRSGNTEAFF.

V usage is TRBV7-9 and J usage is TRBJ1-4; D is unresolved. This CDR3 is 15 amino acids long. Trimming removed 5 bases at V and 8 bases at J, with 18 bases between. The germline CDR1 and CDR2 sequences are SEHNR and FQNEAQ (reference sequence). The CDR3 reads CASSDGHRVGEKLFF. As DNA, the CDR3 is TGTGCCAGCAGCGATGGCCATCGGGTGGGCGAAAAACTGTTTTTT.

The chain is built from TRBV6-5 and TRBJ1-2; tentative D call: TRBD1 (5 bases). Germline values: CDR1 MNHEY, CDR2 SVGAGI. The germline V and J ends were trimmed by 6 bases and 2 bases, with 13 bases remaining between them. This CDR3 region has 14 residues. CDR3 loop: CASSPGGANYGYTF. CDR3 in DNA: TGTGCCAGCAGCCCTGGCGGGGCGAACTATGGCTACACCTTC.

CDR3 sequence reads: CASSPYRGTEQYF. The CDR3 coding sequence is TGTGCCAGCAGCCCCTACAGGGGAACTGAGCAGTACTTC. The chain combines TRBV6-6 with TRBJ2-7; 7 bases are a match to TRBD1. The CDR3 has 13 amino acids. With V trimmed by 6 bases and J by 7 bases, 9 bases remained unmatched. CDR1 is MNHNY and CDR2 is SVGAGI in the germline V gene (reference sequence).